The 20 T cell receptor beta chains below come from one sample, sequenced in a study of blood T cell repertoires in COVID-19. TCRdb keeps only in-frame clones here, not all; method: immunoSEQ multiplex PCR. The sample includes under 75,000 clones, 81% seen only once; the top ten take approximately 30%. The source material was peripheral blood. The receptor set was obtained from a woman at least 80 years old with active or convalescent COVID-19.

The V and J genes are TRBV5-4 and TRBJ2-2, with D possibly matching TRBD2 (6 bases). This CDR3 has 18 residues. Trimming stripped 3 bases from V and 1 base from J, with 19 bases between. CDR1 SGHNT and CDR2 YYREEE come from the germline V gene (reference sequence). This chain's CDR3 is CASSWKGNRGLNTGELFF. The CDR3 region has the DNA TGTGCCAGCAGCTGGAAGGGCAATCGGGGGTTGAACACCGGGGAGCTGTTTTTT.

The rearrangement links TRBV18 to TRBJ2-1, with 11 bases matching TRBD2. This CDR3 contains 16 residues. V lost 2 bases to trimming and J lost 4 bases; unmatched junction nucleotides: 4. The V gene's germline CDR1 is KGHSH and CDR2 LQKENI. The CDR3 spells CASSPSPSGGYNEQFF. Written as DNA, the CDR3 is TGTGCCAGCTCACCAAGTCCTAGCGGGGGGTACAATGAGCAGTTCTTC.

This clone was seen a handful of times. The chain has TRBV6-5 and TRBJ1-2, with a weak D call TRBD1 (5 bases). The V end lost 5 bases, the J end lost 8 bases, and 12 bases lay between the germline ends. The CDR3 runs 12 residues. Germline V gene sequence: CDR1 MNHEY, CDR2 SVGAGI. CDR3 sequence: CASSPPQGGYTF. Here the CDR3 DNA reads TGTGCCAGCAGTCCCCCGCAGGGCGGCTACACCTTC.

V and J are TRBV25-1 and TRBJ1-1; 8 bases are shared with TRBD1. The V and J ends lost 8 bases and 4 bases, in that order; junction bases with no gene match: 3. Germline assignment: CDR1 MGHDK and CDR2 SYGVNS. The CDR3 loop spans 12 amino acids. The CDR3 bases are TGTGCCAGCGAGGACAGGGTCACTGAAGCTTTCTTT. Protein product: CASEDRVTEAFF.

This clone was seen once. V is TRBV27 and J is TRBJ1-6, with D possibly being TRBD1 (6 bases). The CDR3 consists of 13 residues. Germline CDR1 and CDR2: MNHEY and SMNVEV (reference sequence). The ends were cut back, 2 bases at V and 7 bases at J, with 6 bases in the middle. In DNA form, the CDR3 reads TGTGCCAGCAGTTTACAGGGGAATTCACCCCTCCACTTT. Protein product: CASSLQGNSPLHF.

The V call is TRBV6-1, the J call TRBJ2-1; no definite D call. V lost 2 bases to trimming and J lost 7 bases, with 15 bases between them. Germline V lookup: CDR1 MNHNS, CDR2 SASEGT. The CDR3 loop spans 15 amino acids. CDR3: CASSEQIGFGNEQFF. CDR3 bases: TGTGCCAGCAGTGAACAGATTGGCTTTGGTAATGAGCAGTTCTTC.

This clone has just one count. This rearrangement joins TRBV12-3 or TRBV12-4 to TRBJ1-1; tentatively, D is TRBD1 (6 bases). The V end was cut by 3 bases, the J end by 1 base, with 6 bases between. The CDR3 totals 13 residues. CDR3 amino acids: CASSLGQNTEAFF. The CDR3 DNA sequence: TGTGCCAGCAGTTTGGGACAGAACACTGAAGCTTTCTTT.

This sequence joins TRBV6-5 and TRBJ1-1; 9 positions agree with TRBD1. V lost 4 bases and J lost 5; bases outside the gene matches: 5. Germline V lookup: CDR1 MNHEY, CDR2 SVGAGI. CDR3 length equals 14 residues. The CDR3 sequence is CASSLDRGGTEAFF. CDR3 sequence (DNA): TGTGCCAGCAGTTTGGACAGGGGTGGAACTGAAGCTTTCTTT.

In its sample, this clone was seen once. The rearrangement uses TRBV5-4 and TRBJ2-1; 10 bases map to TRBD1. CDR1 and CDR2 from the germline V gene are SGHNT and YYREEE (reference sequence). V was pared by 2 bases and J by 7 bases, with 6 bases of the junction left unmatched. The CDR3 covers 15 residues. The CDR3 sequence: CASSLGGQGRNEQFF. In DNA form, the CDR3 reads TGTGCCAGCAGCTTAGGGGGACAGGGGAGGAATGAGCAGTTCTTC.

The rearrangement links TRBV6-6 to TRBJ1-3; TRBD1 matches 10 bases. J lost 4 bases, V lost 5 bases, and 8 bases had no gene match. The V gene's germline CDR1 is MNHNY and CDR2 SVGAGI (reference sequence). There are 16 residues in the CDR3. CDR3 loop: CASSNPGQGNGNTIYF. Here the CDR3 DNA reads TGTGCCAGCAGTAATCCGGGACAGGGGAACGGAAACACCATATATTTT.

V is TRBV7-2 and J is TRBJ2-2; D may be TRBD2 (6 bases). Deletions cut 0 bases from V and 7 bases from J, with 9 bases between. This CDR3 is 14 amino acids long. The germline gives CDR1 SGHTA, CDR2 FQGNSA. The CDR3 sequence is CASSLARESGELFF. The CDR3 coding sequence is TGTGCCAGCAGCTTAGCGCGGGAAAGCGGGGAGCTGTTTTTT.

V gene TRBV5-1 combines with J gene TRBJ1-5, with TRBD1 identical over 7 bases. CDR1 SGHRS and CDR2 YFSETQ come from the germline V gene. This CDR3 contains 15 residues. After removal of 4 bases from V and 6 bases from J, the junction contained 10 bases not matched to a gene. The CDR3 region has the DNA TGCGCCAGCAGCCCCGAAGGACAGGCCGGTCAGCCCCAGCATTTT. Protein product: CASSPEGQAGQPQHF.

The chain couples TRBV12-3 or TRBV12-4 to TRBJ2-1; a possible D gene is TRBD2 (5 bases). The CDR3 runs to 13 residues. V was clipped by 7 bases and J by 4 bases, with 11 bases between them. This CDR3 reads CASKLVSYNEQFF. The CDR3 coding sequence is TGTGCCAGCAAACTAGTTTCATACAATGAGCAGTTCTTC.

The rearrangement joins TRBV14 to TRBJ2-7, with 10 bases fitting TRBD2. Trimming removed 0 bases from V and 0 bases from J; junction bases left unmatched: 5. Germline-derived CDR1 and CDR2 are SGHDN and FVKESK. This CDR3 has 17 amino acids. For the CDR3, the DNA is TGTGCCAGCAGCCAAGATCAGGCTAGCGGGAGCTCCTACGAGCAGTACTTC. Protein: CASSQDQASGSSYEQYF.

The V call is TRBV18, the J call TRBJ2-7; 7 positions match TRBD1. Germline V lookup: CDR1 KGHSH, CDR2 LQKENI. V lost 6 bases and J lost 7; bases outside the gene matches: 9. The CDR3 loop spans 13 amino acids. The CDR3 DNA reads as TGTGCCAGCTCCCTCGACAGGGCTAGTGAGCAGTACTTC. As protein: CASSLDRASEQYF.

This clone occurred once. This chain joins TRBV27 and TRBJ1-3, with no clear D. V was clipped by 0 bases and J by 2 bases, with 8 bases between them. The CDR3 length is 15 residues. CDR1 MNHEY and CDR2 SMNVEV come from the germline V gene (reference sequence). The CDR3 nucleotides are TGTGCCAGCAGTTTATCGTCGGGTACTGGAAACACCATATATTTT. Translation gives CASSLSSGTGNTIYF.

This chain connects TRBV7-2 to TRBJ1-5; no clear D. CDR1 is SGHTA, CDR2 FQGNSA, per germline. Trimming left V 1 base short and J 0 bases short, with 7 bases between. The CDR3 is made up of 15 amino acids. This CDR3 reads CASSLGSVSNQPQHF. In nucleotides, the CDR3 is TGTGCCAGCAGCTTAGGGTCGGTTAGCAATCAGCCCCAGCATTTT.

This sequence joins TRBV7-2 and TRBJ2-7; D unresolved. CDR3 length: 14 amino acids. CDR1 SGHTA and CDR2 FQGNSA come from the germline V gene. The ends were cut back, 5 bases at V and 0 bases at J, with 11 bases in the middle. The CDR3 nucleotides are TGTGCCAGCAGCCCAGCGATGAGCTCCTACGAGCAGTACTTC. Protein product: CASSPAMSSYEQYF. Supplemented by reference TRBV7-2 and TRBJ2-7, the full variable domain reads GAGVSQSPSNKVTEKGKDVELRCDPISGHTALYWYRQSLGQGLEFLIYFQGNSAPDKSGLPSDRFSAERTGGSVSTLTIQRTQQEDSAVYLCASSPAMSSYEQYFGPGTRLTVT.

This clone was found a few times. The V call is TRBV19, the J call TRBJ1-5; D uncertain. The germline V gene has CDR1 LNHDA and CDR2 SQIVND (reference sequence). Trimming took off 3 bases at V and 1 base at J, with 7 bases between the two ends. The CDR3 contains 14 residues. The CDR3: CASSISPSNQPQHF. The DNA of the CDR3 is TGTGCCAGTAGTATTTCCCCAAGCAATCAGCCCCAGCATTTT.

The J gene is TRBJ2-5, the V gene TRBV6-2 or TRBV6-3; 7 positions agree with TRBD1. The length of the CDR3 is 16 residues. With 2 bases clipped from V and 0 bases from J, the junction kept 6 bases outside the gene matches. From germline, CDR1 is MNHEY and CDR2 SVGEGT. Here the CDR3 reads CASSYGQVLYQETQYF. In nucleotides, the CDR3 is TGTGCCAGCAGTTACGGACAGGTTTTGTACCAAGAGACCCAGTACTTC.